The TCR beta chain described here comes from a study of Ad26.COV2.S vaccination and SARS-CoV-2 variants. General study points: The study found similar non-spike TCR breadth in vaccine and placebo recipients. Responses of spike-specific T cells (both CD8+ and CD4+) reportedly showed substantial breadth after vaccination.

CDR1 is LGHDT, CDR2 YNNKEL, per germline (reference sequence). CDR3 size: 14 residues. V was clipped by 4 bases and J by 3 bases, with 13 bases between them. Method: immunoSEQ multiplex PCR; TCRdb's copy keeps in-frame clones and lacks some. There are 300,000 to 450,000 clones in the sample; about 91% occur only once, and around 4.2% lies in the top ten. Notes on this clone: Antigen unknown.

The sequencing used peripheral blood, collected after recovery from COVID-19. This chain joins TRBV3-1 (or the pseudogene TRBV3-2) and TRBJ2-7, with D perhaps matching TRBD2 (6 bases). This sequence was found in a human donor who had recovered from COVID-19. The CDR3 region has the DNA TGTGCCAGCAGCCCCGGAGCGGGCAGCTACGAGCAGTACTTC. The encoded protein is CASSPGAGSYEQYF.